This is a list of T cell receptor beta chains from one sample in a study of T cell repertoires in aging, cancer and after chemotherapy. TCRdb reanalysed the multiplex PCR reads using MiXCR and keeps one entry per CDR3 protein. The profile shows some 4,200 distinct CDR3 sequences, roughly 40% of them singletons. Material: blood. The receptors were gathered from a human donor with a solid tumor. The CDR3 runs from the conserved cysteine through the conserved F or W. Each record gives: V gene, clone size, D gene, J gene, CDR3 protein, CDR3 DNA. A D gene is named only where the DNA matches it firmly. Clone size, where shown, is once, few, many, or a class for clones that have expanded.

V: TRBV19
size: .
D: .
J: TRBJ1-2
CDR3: CASEYRGGYGYTF
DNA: TGTGCCAGTGAATACCGGGGCGGCTATGGCTACACCTTC

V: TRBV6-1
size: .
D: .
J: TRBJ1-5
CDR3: CASNPSWSNQPQHF
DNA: TGTGCCAGCAATCCGTCGTGGAGCAATCAGCCCCAGCATTTT

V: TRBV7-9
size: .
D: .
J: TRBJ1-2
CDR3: CASSVSNYGYTF
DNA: TGTGCCAGCAGCGTGTCTAACTATGGCTACACCTTC

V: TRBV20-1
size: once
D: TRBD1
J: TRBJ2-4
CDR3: CSARTPGTGRNIQYF
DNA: TGCAGTGCTAGAACCCCCGGGACAGGCCGAAACATTCAGTACTTC

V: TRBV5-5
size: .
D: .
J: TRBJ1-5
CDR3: CASSLVVGPGNQPQHF
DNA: TGTGCCAGCAGCTTGGTAGTCGGGCCGGGGAATCAGCCCCAGCATTTT

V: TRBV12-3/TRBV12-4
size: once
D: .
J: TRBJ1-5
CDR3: CASSLGPYSNQPQHF
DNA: TGTGCCAGCAGTTTAGGCCCATATAGCAATCAGCCCCAGCATTTT

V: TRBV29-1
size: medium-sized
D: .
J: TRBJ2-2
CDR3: CSVAPNTGELFF
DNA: TGCAGCGTTGCCCCTAACACCGGGGAGCTGTTTTTT

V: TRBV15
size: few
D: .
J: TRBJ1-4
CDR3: CATSGVGRIEKLFF
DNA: TGTGCCACCAGCGGCGTCGGTCGGATTGAAAAACTGTTTTTT

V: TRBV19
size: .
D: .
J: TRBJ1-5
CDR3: CASTSRNSGNQPQHF
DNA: TGTGCCAGTACAAGCAGGAACTCGGGCAATCAGCCCCAGCATTTT

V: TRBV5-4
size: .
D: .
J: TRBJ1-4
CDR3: CASSGGPGVEEKLFF
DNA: TGTGCCAGCAGCGGAGGGCCAGGGGTGGAAGAAAAACTGTTTTTT

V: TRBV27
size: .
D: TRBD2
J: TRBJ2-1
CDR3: CASRPMTSVNKQFF
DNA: TGTGCCAGCAGGCCCATGACTAGCGTCAATAAGCAGTTCTTC

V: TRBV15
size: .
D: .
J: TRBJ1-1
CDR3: CATSRGGGNTEAFF
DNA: TGTGCCACCAGCAGAGGAGGGGGGAACACTGAAGCTTTCTTT

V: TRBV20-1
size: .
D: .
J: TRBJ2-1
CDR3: CSASRGSSYNEQFF
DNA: TGCAGTGCTAGTCGGGGGAGCTCCTACAATGAGCAGTTCTTC

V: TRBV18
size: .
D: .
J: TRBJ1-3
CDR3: CASSPPEGSGNTIYF
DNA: TGTGCCAGCTCACCACCGGAAGGCTCTGGAAACACCATATATTTT

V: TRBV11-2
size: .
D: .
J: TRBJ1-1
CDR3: CASSLDGQRGEAFF
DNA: TGTGCCAGCAGCTTAGACGGACAGCGCGGTGAAGCTTTCTTT

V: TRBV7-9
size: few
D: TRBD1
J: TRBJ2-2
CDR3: CASSGGQAAGELFF
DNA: TGTGCCTCCTCAGGGGGTCAAGCCGCCGGGGAGCTGTTTTTT

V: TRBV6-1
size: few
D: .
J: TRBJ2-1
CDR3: CASTPTLNEQFF
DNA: TGTGCCAGCACCCCGACCCTCAATGAGCAGTTCTTC

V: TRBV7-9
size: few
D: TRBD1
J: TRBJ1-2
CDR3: CASSFPDRKAGGYTF
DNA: TGTGCCAGCAGCTTTCCGGACAGGAAGGCTGGAGGCTACACCTTC

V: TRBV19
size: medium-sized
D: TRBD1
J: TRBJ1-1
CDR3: CASSLRGQGPNTEAFF
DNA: TGTGCCAGTAGTCTCCGAGGACAGGGTCCCAACACTGAAGCTTTCTTT

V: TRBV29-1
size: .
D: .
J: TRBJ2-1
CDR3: CSVDWALDNEQFF
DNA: TGCAGCGTTGACTGGGCCCTCGACAATGAGCAGTTCTTC

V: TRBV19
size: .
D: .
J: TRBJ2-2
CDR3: CASRFRANTGELFF
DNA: TGTGCCAGTAGGTTCCGGGCGAACACCGGGGAGCTGTTTTTT

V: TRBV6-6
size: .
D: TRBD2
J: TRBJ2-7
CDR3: CASSTPRGRGNEQYF
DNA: TGTGCCAGCAGTACCCCTCGAGGGAGGGGTAACGAGCAGTACTTC

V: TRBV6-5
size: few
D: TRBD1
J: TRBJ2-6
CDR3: CASSTGGGSGANVLTF
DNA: TGTGCCAGCAGTACAGGGGGCGGCTCTGGGGCCAACGTCCTGACTTTC

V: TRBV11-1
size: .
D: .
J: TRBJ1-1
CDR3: CASSFQGGTEAFF
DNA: TGTGCCAGCAGCTTCCAGGGAGGCACTGAAGCTTTCTTT

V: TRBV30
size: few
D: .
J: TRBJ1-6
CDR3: CAWTSRGNSPLHF
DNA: TGTGCCTGGACTTCTAGGGGTAATTCACCCCTCCACTTT

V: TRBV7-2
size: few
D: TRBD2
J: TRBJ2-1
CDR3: CASSGGTRYNEQFF
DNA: TGTGCCAGCAGCGGCGGGACTAGATACAATGAGCAGTTCTTC

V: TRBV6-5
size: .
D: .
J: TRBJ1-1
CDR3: CASSREGDTTEAFF
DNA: TGTGCCAGCAGTCGGGAGGGGGACACCACTGAAGCTTTCTTT

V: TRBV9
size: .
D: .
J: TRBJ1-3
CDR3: CASSVTQNTLGNTIYF
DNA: TGTGCCAGCAGCGTAACACAGAATACTTTGGGAAACACCATATATTTT

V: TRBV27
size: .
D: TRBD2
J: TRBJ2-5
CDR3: CASSWGSGGREETQYF
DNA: TGTGCCAGCAGTTGGGGTAGCGGGGGGCGAGAAGAGACCCAGTACTTC

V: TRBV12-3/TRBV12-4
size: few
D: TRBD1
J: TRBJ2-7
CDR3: CASSLGLGFWTGTYEQYF
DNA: TGTGCCAGCAGTTTAGGTTTGGGTTTTTGGACAGGGACGTACGAGCAGTACTTC

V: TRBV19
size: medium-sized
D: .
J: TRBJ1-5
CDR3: CASSKGDKNIAQHF
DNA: TGTGCCAGTAGTAAAGGGGACAAGAACATAGCCCAGCATTTT

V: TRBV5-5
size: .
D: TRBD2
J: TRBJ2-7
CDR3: CASSLPPGEGISEQYF
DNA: TGTGCCAGCAGCCTCCCCCCGGGGGAGGGAATCTCCGAGCAGTACTTC

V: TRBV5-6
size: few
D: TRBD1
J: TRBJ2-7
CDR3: CASSYDRATYEQYF
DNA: TGTGCCAGCAGCTACGACAGGGCTACCTACGAGCAGTACTTC

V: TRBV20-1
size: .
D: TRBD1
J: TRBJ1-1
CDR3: CSARRGTGWVNTEAFF
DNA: TGCAGTGCTAGGAGGGGGACAGGATGGGTGAACACTGAAGCTTTCTTT

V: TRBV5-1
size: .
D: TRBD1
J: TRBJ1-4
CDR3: CASSLSGTGSEKLFF
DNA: TGCGCCAGCAGCTTGTCCGGGACAGGGAGTGAAAAACTGTTTTTT

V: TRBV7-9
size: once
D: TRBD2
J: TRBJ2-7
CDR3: CASSFGLAGVFSYEQYF
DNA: TGTGCCAGCAGCTTTGGACTAGCGGGGGTATTCTCCTACGAGCAGTACTTC

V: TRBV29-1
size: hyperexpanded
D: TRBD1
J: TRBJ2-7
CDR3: CSVQGGQGSYEQYF
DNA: TGCAGCGTGCAAGGGGGACAGGGCTCCTACGAGCAGTACTTC

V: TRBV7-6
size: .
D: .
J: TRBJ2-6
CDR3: CASSPYSSSGANVLTF
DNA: TGTGCCAGCAGCCCGTACTCTAGCTCTGGGGCCAACGTCCTGACTTTC

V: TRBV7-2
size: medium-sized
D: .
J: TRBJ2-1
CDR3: CASSPGTLRAGYNEQFF
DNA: TGTGCCAGCAGCCCCGGAACCTTAAGGGCTGGTTACAATGAGCAGTTCTTC

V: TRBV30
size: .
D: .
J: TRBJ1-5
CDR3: CAWSVDGGNQPQHF
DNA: TGTGCCTGGAGTGTAGATGGGGGCAATCAGCCCCAGCATTTT

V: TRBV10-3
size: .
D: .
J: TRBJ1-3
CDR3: CAISERGRSGNTIYF
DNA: TGTGCCATCAGTGAGAGGGGCCGCTCTGGAAACACCATATATTTT

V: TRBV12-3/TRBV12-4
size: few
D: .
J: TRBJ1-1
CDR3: CASSTFGGSRNTEAFF
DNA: TGTGCCAGCAGTACCTTCGGGGGCTCGCGGAACACTGAAGCTTTCTTT

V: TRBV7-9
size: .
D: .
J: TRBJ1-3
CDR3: CASSLGGDGNTIYF
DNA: TGTGCCAGCAGCTTAGGAGGAGATGGAAACACCATATATTTT

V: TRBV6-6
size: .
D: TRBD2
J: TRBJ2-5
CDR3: CASSYSLAGGGETQYF
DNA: TGTGCCAGCAGTTACTCGCTAGCGGGGGGGGGTGAGACCCAGTACTTC